This TCR beta chain was recorded in a study of blood T cells in healthy people across ages (dated by TCRdb to about 2015). Regarding the research as a whole: Template switching captured roughly one uniquely barcoded TCR beta cDNA molecule per two T cells in model experiments. Using deep sequencing normalized with unique cDNA molecular identifiers, the study measured how TCR beta repertoire diversity changes with age. The donors were split into four age groups: young (average around 16 years), middle-aged (around 37), aged (approximately 59) and long-lived (approximately 80). Donors of different ages were randomly distributed across sequencing lanes to avoid experimental bias. Using the same blood draw, the study looked at two additional independent replicas of 1 million unique cDNA reads for two donors, one aged 18 to 30 and the other aged 80 or older.

The roughly 39 donors, aged roughly 6 to 95 years, were systemically healthy Caucasian individuals from Russia. Approximately 11 milliliters of peripheral blood were drawn from each donor into EDTA-treated Vacutainer tubes. Ficoll-Paque density-gradient centrifugation was used to isolate PBMCs, with at least 6 million per sample. Total RNA was extracted from PBMCs with Trizol reagent, with at least 6 micrograms obtained per sample. For every donor, flow cytometry on a PBMC aliquot measured the percentage of naive CD45RAhigh/CD27high T cells. Counted from cysteine to phenylalanine, this CDR3 has 14 amino acids. Just the 42-base CDR3 DNA is kept, in frame starting at base 1. CDR1 and CDR2, looked up from the germline V gene, are LGHNA and YNFKEQ. General study outcomes and caveats: Because the CMV infection status of the donors was unknown, age-related changes in expanded clonotypes may potentially have been confounded. Observed TCR beta diversity correlated strongly with the percentage of naive T cells measured by flow cytometry. Since profiling was done on bulk unsorted PBMCs, naive and antigen-experienced compartments could not be conclusively compared. Estimates of total diversity based on one million sequenced T cells were considered lower bounds and underestimates. Compared with the aged group, the long-lived group had more naive CD4+ T cells, fewer expanded clones and increased TCR diversity, suggesting age selection. Observed TCR beta diversity per million T cells fell roughly linearly with age, and a significant reduction was already apparent by age around 40.

Libraries were prepared through 5' RACE. This sample was sequenced with an Illumina HiSeq 2500. The second PCR ran for about 7 to 11 cycles and used a J-beta primer mix along with a sample-barcoded 5' primer. A unique molecular identifier was introduced onto each TCR beta cDNA molecule by a template-switch 5' adaptor carrying 12 random nucleotides. Each sample yielded at least 3 million CDR3-containing paired-end reads. All of the RNA was converted into first-strand cDNA using the Mint cDNA synthesis kit, with a TRBC-specific oligonucleotide serving as the primer. All cDNA was treated with uracil-DNA glycosylase and then went through a first 18-cycle PCR with the universal primers M1SS and BC2_uni_R. Per the source publication's procedure: Normalization of each sample was performed by random selection of 1 million high-quality reads, each carrying a distinct molecular identifier. Reads with shared molecular identifiers were discarded instead of being binned into consensus sequences. CDR3 identification, clonotype clustering and error correction used MiTCR with a Q25 quality threshold and the strictest error-elimination algorithm. A nonparametric unseen species model with Euler transformation was used to estimate a lower bound on total TCR beta diversity. Clones were called with MiXCR by TCRdb after fastp trimmed the public reads at Q25, and only in-frame beta chains were retained. For every CDR3 protein sequence, its rows merge into one entry that carries the most common genes and DNA. For this entry, the V and J calls and clone size follow TCRdb and not the study's own pipeline. This sample gives approximately 690,000 distinct CDR3 sequences in total; 40% to 50% of them show up just once. The ten largest clones add up to 30% of the sample.

To note about this clonotype: No cognate antigen has been identified for it. There are no base qualities to consult, and no much larger clone falls within one base.

The sequenced sample was blood. The receptor's source is a man older than 75 in good health. This receptor chain uses TRBV4-2 and TRBJ2-5; confidence is insufficient to name the D gene. The J call may be in error: the DNA end matches TRBJ2-7 better. The DNA reads TGTGCCAGCAGCTTGCTAGGGCGCCCCGACGAGCAGTACTTC. Its protein product is CASSLLGRPDEQYF.